A selection of T cell receptor beta chains follows, all from one sample in a study of T-cell memory formation after mild COVID-19. TCRdb independently ran MiXCR on the 5' RACE reads; one entry per CDR3 protein. The profile covers about 190,000 distinct CDR3 sequences, with about 16% appearing a single time and 2.4% taken by the ten largest. The sequenced material came from PBMCs or a T cell subset sorted from them (not recorded which). The receptors shown here come from an adult woman who had mild COVID-19 (a few samples of this study predate the infection). Cell type and time point are not known. CDR3s include the opening cysteine and the closing phenylalanine or tryptophan. A D gene is named only where the DNA matches it firmly. Expanded clones are given a class, and other clones once, few, many or no size at all.

V gene,clone size,D gene,J gene,CDR3 length,CDR3 DNA,CDR3 protein
TRBV12-3/TRBV12-4,few,.,TRBJ1-4,12,TGTGCCAGCACTACTAACAGGGAAGGGCTGTTTTTT,CASTTNREGLFF
TRBV7-2,.,.,TRBJ2-3,14,TGTGCCAGCAGCCCAGGACTTGGTGGGAATACGCAGTATTTT,CASSPGLGGNTQYF
TRBV24-1,.,.,TRBJ2-2,14,TGTGCCACCGGAGATAGGGGGAGTACCGGGGAGCTGTTTTTT,CATGDRGSTGELFF
TRBV11-2,.,.,TRBJ2-3,15,TGTGCCAGCAGCGTGAGACTAGGAGCCACAGATACGCAGTATTTT,CASSVRLGATDTQYF
TRBV7-9,many,.,TRBJ1-5,14,TGTGCCAGCAGCTTAGGTGATAGCAATCAGCCCCAGCATTTT,CASSLGDSNQPQHF
TRBV7-3,.,TRBD1,TRBJ2-5,13,TGTGCCAGCAGCTGGACAGGGGATGAGACCCAGTACTTC,CASSWTGDETQYF
TRBV7-2,few,.,TRBJ2-7,16,TGTGCCAGCAGCTTACGCGCGGTTCAGGGAGCATACGAGCAGTACTTC,CASSLRAVQGAYEQYF
TRBV11-2,few,.,TRBJ1-2,14,TGTGCCAGCAGCTCATGGGCAGGGCATTATGGCTACACCTTC,CASSSWAGHYGYTF
TRBV6-2/TRBV6-3,few,.,TRBJ1-5,15,TGTGCCAGCAGTTACTCGGGTTATAGCAATCAGCCCCAGCATTTT,CASSYSGYSNQPQHF
TRBV12-3/TRBV12-4,.,.,TRBJ2-1,15,TGTGCCAGCAGTTTACCGGGGAGCTCCTACAATGAGCAGTTCTTC,CASSLPGSSYNEQFF
TRBV5-1,many,TRBD2,TRBJ2-1,16,TGCGCCAGCAGCCCTCTGACTAGCGGGAATTTGGATGAGCAGTTCTTC,CASSPLTSGNLDEQFF
TRBV5-1,few,TRBD1,TRBJ1-4,15,TGCGCCAGCAGCTTGGACGGGACAGCACGGGAAAAACTGTTTTTT,CASSLDGTAREKLFF
TRBV7-8,.,.,TRBJ2-7,13,TGTGCCAGCAGCTCCGGGACGGCTCAAAGAGAGTACTTC,CASSSGTAQREYF
TRBV5-8,few,TRBD1,TRBJ1-2,17,TGTGCCAGCACCGAGGACAGGCTCGAGATTACCATTATTGGCTACACCTTC,CASTEDRLEITIIGYTF
TRBV11-2,many,.,TRBJ2-5,14,TGTGCCAGCAGCCACGGACAGAAGGGGGAGACCCAGTACTTC,CASSHGQKGETQYF
TRBV18,few,.,TRBJ1-1,15,TGTGCCAGCTCACTGGGGGTTCTACTTCAACCGGAGGGTTTCTTT,CASSLGVLLQPEGFF
TRBV10-3,few,.,TRBJ1-5,13,TGTGCCATCATGGGTTCGCCAAATCAGCCCCAGCATTTT,CAIMGSPNQPQHF
TRBV25-1,few,TRBD2,TRBJ2-7,14,TGTGCCAGCAGGGAAGCGGGAGGGACTAACGAGCAGTACTTC,CASREAGGTNEQYF
TRBV20-1,few,TRBD1,TRBJ1-1,13,TGCAGTGCGTGGACAGGGCAGGACACTGAAGCTTTCTTT,CSAWTGQDTEAFF
TRBV12-3/TRBV12-4,few,.,TRBJ1-1,14,TGTGCCAGCAGTTTGTGGGGGGAAGGCACTGAAGCTTTCTTT,CASSLWGEGTEAFF
TRBV12-3/TRBV12-4,.,.,TRBJ1-1,14,TGTGCCAGCAGGACCGGACACCAGAACACTGAAGCTTTCTTT,CASRTGHQNTEAFF
TRBV19,once,.,TRBJ1-3,14,TGTGCCAGTAGTATTGCAGGTTTTGGAAACACCATATATTTT,CASSIAGFGNTIYF
TRBV3-1,few,TRBD1,TRBJ2-7,16,TGTGCCAGCAGCCAAGATCAGGGGACAGCGTCCTACGAGCAGTACTTC,CASSQDQGTASYEQYF
TRBV20-1,many,TRBD2,TRBJ2-1,19,TGCAGTGCTAGTACCCCTCCCGGGACTAGCGGGAGGAAGTTCAATGAGCAGTTCTTC,CSASTPPGTSGRKFNEQFF
TRBV7-8,many,TRBD2,TRBJ2-7,16,TGTGCCACCCGGACTAGCGGCAGGAGCGGCTCCTACGAGCAGTACTTC,CATRTSGRSGSYEQYF
TRBV12-3/TRBV12-4,.,.,TRBJ2-1,16,TGTGCCAGCAGTTCCCTAGCAGTCATCTCCTACAATGAGCAGTTCTTC,CASSSLAVISYNEQFF
TRBV7-2,.,TRBD2,TRBJ2-3,19,TGTGCCAGCAGCAACCGAGGTAGCGGGAGATCAAGGGGCACAGATACGCAGTATTTT,CASSNRGSGRSRGTDTQYF
TRBV12-3/TRBV12-4,many,TRBD2,TRBJ2-5,17,TGTGCCAGCAGTCCACTCGAATTTACCGGGACTAGCACCAGACAGTACTTC,CASSPLEFTGTSTRQYF
TRBV18,.,.,TRBJ2-1,15,TGTGCCAGCTCACCTTTGGGGAGCTCCTACAATGAGCAGTTCTTC,CASSPLGSSYNEQFF
TRBV5-1,many,.,TRBJ2-1,15,TGCGCCAGCAGCTTGAATGGGGGCTCCTACAATGAGCAGTTCTTC,CASSLNGGSYNEQFF
TRBV7-8,.,.,TRBJ1-1,15,TGTGCCAGCAGCTCCACCAGTAGCCCGAACACTGAAGCTTTCTTT,CASSSTSSPNTEAFF
TRBV6-2/TRBV6-3,many,.,TRBJ2-3,12,TGTGCCAGCAGTTACACCACAGATACGCAGTATTTT,CASSYTTDTQYF
TRBV30,few,.,TRBJ1-1,13,TGTGCCTGGAGTCAAAGCGAGAACACTGAAGCTTTCTTT,CAWSQSENTEAFF
TRBV7-2,.,.,TRBJ2-3,13,TGTGCCAGCAGCTTCCGGTTCCCAGATACGCAGTATTTT,CASSFRFPDTQYF
TRBV20-1,.,TRBD1,TRBJ1-3,14,TGCAGTGCTGCCGGACAGGGGTCTGGAAACACCATATATTTT,CSAAGQGSGNTIYF
TRBV7-9,.,.,TRBJ1-1,11,TGTGCCAGCAGCTTAGGCAGGGAAGCTTTCTTT,CASSLGREAFF
TRBV4-2,many,.,TRBJ2-3,14,TGTGCCAGCAGCCAAGGGGGGGGCACAGATACGCAGTATTTT,CASSQGGGTDTQYF
TRBV4-2,.,TRBD2,TRBJ2-5,15,TGTGCCAGCACCCAACCGGGACTAGCGGGAGAGACCCAGTACTTC,CASTQPGLAGETQYF
TRBV6-6,.,.,TRBJ1-5,13,TGTGCCAGCAGTCGACAGGTAGATCAGCCCCAGCATTTT,CASSRQVDQPQHF
TRBV4-1,.,.,TRBJ1-6,18,TGCGCCAGCAGCCAAGAACCCCTTAGGCAGGGAGATAATTCACCCCTCCACTTT,CASSQEPLRQGDNSPLHF
TRBV12-3/TRBV12-4,.,TRBD1,TRBJ1-1,14,TGTGCCAGCAGTTTTACGACAGGGACGACTGAAGCTTTCTTT,CASSFTTGTTEAFF
TRBV2,few,.,TRBJ1-2,13,TGTGCCAGCAGTGACAGGGAGGACTATGGCTACACCTTC,CASSDREDYGYTF
TRBV30,.,.,TRBJ2-7,14,TGTGCCTGGAGTCCCGGGACGAGCTCCTACGAGCAGTACTTC,CAWSPGTSSYEQYF
TRBV4-3,.,TRBD2,TRBJ2-2,16,TGCGCCAGCAGCCTAGGGACTAGCGGCCGCACCGGGGAGCTGTTTTTT,CASSLGTSGRTGELFF
TRBV2,few,.,TRBJ2-3,15,TGTGCCAGCAGGTGGGCCCCGGCTCCCACAGATACGCAGTATTTT,CASRWAPAPTDTQYF
TRBV6-2/TRBV6-3,few,TRBD2,TRBJ2-1,19,TGTGCCAGCAGTCCCCCGAAGGGACTAGCGGGAGTGGGACGCAATGAGCAGTTCTTC,CASSPPKGLAGVGRNEQFF
TRBV29-1,.,.,TRBJ2-3,14,TGCAGCGTTGAAACGCAGGGATCAATGGATACGCAGTATTTT,CSVETQGSMDTQYF
TRBV14,few,.,TRBJ2-7,14,TGTGCCAGCAGCCAAGATTGGGGCACCTACGAGCAGTACTTC,CASSQDWGTYEQYF
TRBV7-2,.,.,TRBJ1-2,14,TGTGCCAGCAGCTTATTGATGGGGGGGAGCGGCTACACCTTC,CASSLLMGGSGYTF
TRBV24-1,few,.,TRBJ2-1,15,TGTGCCACCAGTGGGGAAGTCGGAGATTACAATGAGCAGTTCTTC,CATSGEVGDYNEQFF
TRBV7-2,few,TRBD2,TRBJ2-1,14,TGTGCCAGCACCGGGAGGGCCCGGGACAATGAGCAGTTCTTC,CASTGRARDNEQFF
TRBV7-8,.,TRBD2,TRBJ2-5,15,TGTGCCAGCAGCTTTCAGCGGGGGCCACAAGAGACCCAGTACTTC,CASSFQRGPQETQYF
TRBV11-3,.,.,TRBJ2-2,14,TGTGCCAGCAGCTTAGATCCCGACACCGGGGAGCTGTTTTTT,CASSLDPDTGELFF
TRBV5-1,once,.,TRBJ2-5,13,TGCGCCAGCAGCACACTAGCCAGGGAGACCCAGTACTTC,CASSTLARETQYF